A selection of T cell receptor beta chains follows, all from one sample in a study of cytomegalovirus exposure and HLA in healthy donors. The assay was immunoSEQ multiplex PCR, and TCRdb's table has in-frame clones only and misses some. This table has around 180,000 clones, almost 85% appearing once. Specimen: PBMCs. All receptors derive from a woman aged 50 to 65 in good health and CMV-seronegative. CDR3s include the opening cysteine and the closing phenylalanine or tryptophan. The D gene is left open where the match is weak. Clone size is not always given. Where it is, it says once, few, many or a class for expanded clones.

TRBV7-8,TRBD2,few,TRBJ2-7,CASSLSGTLGGQYF,TGTGCCAGCAGCCTTAGCGGGACCCTCGGGGGGCAGTACTTC
TRBV18,-,-,TRBJ2-2,CASFGYRTGELFF,TGTGCCAGCTTCGGGTACCGAACCGGGGAGCTGTTTTTT
TRBV30,-,-,TRBJ1-1,CAWGQDLTGTLNTEAFF,TGTGCCTGGGGACAAGACCTTACCGGGACACTGAACACTGAAGCTTTCTTT
TRBV15,-,-,TRBJ2-7,CATSRDRGYEQYF,TGTGCCACCAGCAGAGATAGGGGCTACGAGCAGTACTTC
TRBV5-1,-,few,TRBJ2-5,CASSLFDRYQETQYF,TGCGCCAGCAGCTTGTTTGACAGGTACCAAGAGACCCAGTACTTC
TRBV2,TRBD2,-,TRBJ2-5,CASRGLAGETQYF,TGTGCCAGCAGGGGACTAGCTGGAGAGACCCAGTACTTC
TRBV5-4,-,-,TRBJ1-1,CASRHAGENTEAFF,TGTGCCAGCAGACATGCAGGGGAGAACACTGAAGCTTTCTTT
TRBV10-3,-,-,TRBJ2-7,CAISAQGGASAYEQYF,TGTGCCATCAGTGCCCAAGGGGGAGCGTCTGCCTACGAGCAGTACTTC
TRBV7-9,-,-,TRBJ2-4,CASSLAGRKNIQYF,TGTGCCAGCAGCTTAGCGGGGCGGAAAAACATTCAGTACTTC
TRBV15,TRBD1,-,TRBJ2-7,CATSRDRGSSYEQYF,TGTGCCACCAGCAGAGACAGGGGGTCTTCCTACGAGCAGTACTTC
TRBV29-1,TRBD1,-,TRBJ2-1,CSVRQGWDSAEQFF,TGCAGCGTTCGACAGGGGTGGGATAGTGCTGAGCAGTTCTTC
TRBV28,TRBD2,-,TRBJ2-1,CASSSEREAAWNEQFF,TGTGCCAGCAGTTCCGAGCGGGAGGCAGCTTGGAATGAGCAGTTCTTC
TRBV7-9,-,-,TRBJ2-2,CASSLVRSTGDTGELFF,TGTGCCAGCAGCTTAGTACGGTCCACGGGAGACACCGGGGAGCTGTTTTTT
TRBV6-5,TRBD2,-,TRBJ2-7,CASSSRLAGGYEQYF,TGTGCCAGCAGCTCTAGACTAGCGGGGGGATACGAGCAGTACTTC
TRBV18,-,-,TRBJ2-3,CASSLGVGDTQYF,TGTGCCAGCTCCCTCGGGGTGGGAGATACGCAGTATTTT
TRBV11-1,-,few,TRBJ2-5,CASSSNGGLSETQYF,TGTGCCAGCAGTTCAAACGGGGGGCTGAGTGAGACCCAGTACTTC
TRBV4-3,-,few,TRBJ1-4,CASSQMKGATNEKLFF,TGCGCCAGCAGCCAAATGAAGGGGGCAACTAATGAAAAACTGTTTTTT
TRBV27,-,-,TRBJ1-1,CASSEMSGVGTEAFF,TGTGCCAGCAGTGAAATGTCCGGGGTTGGTACTGAAGCTTTCTTT
TRBV2,-,few,TRBJ2-5,CASSELQGGTQYF,TGTGCCAGCAGTGAACTCCAGGGGGGGACCCAGTACTTC
TRBV7-2,-,-,TRBJ1-5,CASSIRGFQPQHF,TGTGCCAGCAGTATTAGAGGGTTTCAGCCCCAGCATTTT
TRBV28,TRBD1,-,TRBJ2-7,CATVDRDQVEQYF,TGTGCCACCGTCGACAGGGATCAAGTCGAGCAGTACTTC
TRBV25-1,TRBD1,-,TRBJ1-2,CASSGPGQGVGYGYTF,TGTGCCAGCAGTGGCCCCGGACAGGGCGTGGGCTATGGCTACACCTTC
TRBV30,TRBD1,-,TRBJ1-2,CAWSRQWDRGMGGYTF,TGTGCCTGGAGTAGGCAGTGGGACAGGGGTATGGGTGGCTACACCTTC
TRBV5-1,-,-,TRBJ2-5,CASSLVSRVTEQYF,TGCGCCAGCAGCTTGGTCTCCAGGGTCACTGAGCAGTACTTC
TRBV7-8,TRBD1,-,TRBJ1-4,CASSGTVNEKLFF,TGTGCCAGCAGCGGGACAGTTAATGAAAAACTGTTTTTT
TRBV30,TRBD1,-,TRBJ1-2,CAWRTGGQAGYGYTF,TGTGCCTGGAGGACAGGGGGCCAAGCCGGCTATGGCTACACCTTC
TRBV9,TRBD1,-,TRBJ1-4,CASGTGVSNEKLFF,TGTGCCAGCGGTACAGGGGTCTCTAATGAAAAACTGTTTTTT
TRBV9,-,-,TRBJ2-7,CASSVAPSDEQYF,TGTGCCAGCAGCGTAGCTCCCTCCGACGAGCAGTACTTC